The 30 T cell receptor beta chains below were found in one sample sequenced in a study of T cell responses to AZD1222 COVID-19 vaccine. Libraries were prepared by immunoSEQ multiplex PCR; TCRdb keeps only in-frame clonotypes and omits some of them. The sample lists approximately 140,000 clones; more than 80% were seen once. The sequences come from peripheral blood, collected 28 days after the second dose of the MenACWY control vaccine. All receptors come from an adult who received the MenACWY meningococcal vaccine as a control.

V and J are TRBV30 and TRBJ2-2; maybe TRBD1 (5 bases). The CDR3 totals 15 residues. The germline V gene has CDR1 GTSNPN and CDR2 SVGIG (reference sequence). Trimming removed 8 bases from V and 2 bases from J, with 18 bases in between. The CDR3 sequence is CARTPGNPNTGELFF. Written as DNA, the CDR3 is TGTGCCAGAACCCCAGGGAATCCAAACACCGGGGAGCTGTTTTTT.

The rearrangement joins TRBV5-6 to TRBJ1-6, with TRBD1 as a possible D gene (5 bases). The CDR3 is made up of 13 amino acids. Trimming removed 1 base at V and 7 bases at J, with 6 bases between. CDR1 is SGHDT, CDR2 YYEEEE, per germline. The CDR3 coding sequence is TGTGCCAGCAGCTTGTGGGGGAATTCACCCCTCCACTTT. Its translation is CASSLWGNSPLHF.

The chain carries TRBV6-2 or TRBV6-3 and TRBJ1-2; D gene ambiguous. There are 14 residues in the CDR3. V was cut by 6 bases and J by 5 bases, with 16 bases left in between. Germline V gene lookup returns CDR1 MNHEY and CDR2 SVGEGT. The CDR3 bases are TGTGCCAGCAGCGTCGCCGGTCCTGTATATGGCTACACCTTC. Its translation is CASSVAGPVYGYTF.

The rearrangement links TRBV12-3 or TRBV12-4 to TRBJ1-5; D is undetermined. This CDR3 has 12 residues. V lost 5 bases and J 5 bases, leaving 7 bases between the germline ends. CDR3: CASSSDHQPQHF. The CDR3 nucleotides are TGTGCCAGCAGTAGCGATCATCAGCCCCAGCATTTT.

The chain is built from TRBV6-2 or TRBV6-3 and TRBJ1-5, with a weak D call TRBD1 (5 bases). The CDR3 is 13 residues long. V lost 5 bases and J 4 bases, leaving 9 bases between the germline ends. The germline CDR1 and CDR2 sequences are MNHEY and SVGEGT. CDR3 region: CASSDSANQPQHF. The CDR3 nucleotides read TGTGCCAGCAGTGACAGTGCGAATCAGCCCCAGCATTTT.

The gene calls are TRBV7-2 and TRBJ2-7; D gene ambiguous. The CDR3 has 15 residues. The V end was cut by 2 bases, the J end by 2 bases, with 13 bases between. The germline V gene has CDR1 SGHTA and CDR2 FQGNSA. CDR3 bases: TGTGCCAGCAGCTTAAGTCCAGCCGTCGCCTACGAGCAGTACTTC. It yields the protein CASSLSPAVAYEQYF.

The rearrangement links TRBV19 to TRBJ1-4; D is uncertain. Germline V gives CDR1 LNHDA, CDR2 SQIVND (reference sequence). CDR3 length: 16 amino acids. Trimming removed 8 bases from V and 4 bases from J, with 20 bases in between. DNA of the CDR3: TGTGCCAGTGCCCCCCCGACCAGCCCGTTTAATGAAAAACTGTTTTTT. This encodes CASAPPTSPFNEKLFF.

DNA of the CDR3: TGTGCCAGCAGCCCCCGGCTAGGGTCCCAAGAGACCCAGTACTTC. Translated: CASSPRLGSQETQYF. This chain uses TRBV14 with TRBJ2-5; no reliable D call. The germline V gene has CDR1 SGHDN and CDR2 FVKESK. Between the trimmed V and J ends, which lost 4 bases and 1 base, there was a span of 13 bases. The length of the CDR3 is 15 residues. The entire variable domain, with the rest obtained from reference TRBV14 and TRBJ2-5, is as follows: EAGVTQFPSHSVIEKGQTVTLRCDPISGHDNLYWYRRVMGKEIKFLLHFVKESKQDESGMPNNRFLAERTGGTYSTLKVQPAELEDSGVYFCASSPRLGSQETQYFGPGTRLLVL.

This sequence joins TRBV3-1 (or the pseudogene TRBV3-2) and TRBJ2-7; the match to TRBD1 covers 7 bases. V gave up 4 bases and J gave up 4 bases; unmatched junction bases: 4. Germline loops: CDR1 LGHDT, CDR2 YNNKEL (reference sequence). There are 13 residues in the CDR3. This chain's CDR3 is CASSLRGKYEQYF. CDR3 coding DNA: TGTGCCAGCAGCCTCAGGGGGAAGTACGAGCAGTACTTC.

CDR3 sequence: CSVEPTGLQETQYF. The DNA of the CDR3 is TGCAGCGTTGAACCGACAGGGCTCCAAGAGACCCAGTACTTC. This sequence joins TRBV29-1 and TRBJ2-5, with 7 positions matching TRBD1. The junction had 4 bases not matched to a gene; V was cut back by 2 bases and J by 1 base. Germline V gives CDR1 SQVTM, CDR2 ANQGSEA. This CDR3 comprises 14 residues.

The V and J genes are TRBV29-1 and TRBJ2-2, with D possibly TRBD2 on 6 matching bases. Trimming pared 6 bases from V and 3 bases from J, leaving 11 bases between. Germline V gene lookup returns CDR1 SQVTM and CDR2 ANQGSEA. The CDR3 sequence is 13 residues long. The CDR3 nucleotides are TGCAGCGTGAGGGAGGTTCACACCGGGGAGCTGTTTTTT. Translating it yields CSVREVHTGELFF.

The genes are TRBV28 and TRBJ1-5; no clear D gene. CDR3 size: 12 residues. CDR1 and CDR2 (germline): MDHEN, SYDVKM. The V gene lost 5 bases and the J gene lost 7 bases, with 9 bases spanning the gap. CDR3 DNA: TGTGCCAGCAGTCCTTTGGGCCAGCCCCAGCATTTT. This translates into CASSPLGQPQHF.

The chain combines TRBV19 with TRBJ1-1; D is uncertain. Germline lookup yields CDR1 LNHDA and CDR2 SQIVND (reference sequence). The length of the CDR3 is 13 residues. Between the trimmed V and J ends, which lost 2 bases and 7 bases, there was a span of 11 bases. The CDR3, as DNA: TGTGCCAGTAGTATAAAAGTAAGTTATGAAGCTTTCTTT. Translation: CASSIKVSYEAFF.

V gene TRBV7-2 combines with J gene TRBJ2-3; D is undetermined. This CDR3 region has 14 residues. Germline V gene data show CDR1 as SGHTA and CDR2 as FQGNSA. V was pared by 0 bases and J by 9 bases, with 13 bases between. The CDR3 DNA sequence: TGTGCCAGCAGCTTAGCGTCGGGCTCTCTAACGCAGTATTTT. As protein: CASSLASGSLTQYF.

The rearrangement uses TRBV9 and TRBJ2-5; TRBD2 aligns across 8 bases. The CDR3 runs 15 residues. Germline V gives CDR1 SGDLS, CDR2 YYNGEE. V lost 0 bases to trimming and J lost 3 bases; unmatched junction nucleotides: 4. CDR3 DNA sequence: TGTGCCAGCAGCGTAGACTGGACTAGCAAAGAGACCCAGTACTTC. Translation gives CASSVDWTSKETQYF.

The chain has TRBV2 and TRBJ2-1; 12 nucleotides align to TRBD1. The ends lost 4 bases at V and 8 bases at J; junction bases unmatched: 6. The CDR3 length is 15 residues. Germline V CDR1 and CDR2: SNHLY, FYNNEI. The CDR3 region has the DNA TGTGCCAGCAGTGTGGGGACAGGGGGCTTCGATGAGCAGTTCTTC. Its translation is CASSVGTGGFDEQFF.

The chain is built from TRBV18 and TRBJ1-4; 9 nucleotides match TRBD1. Germline CDR1 KGHSH, CDR2 LQKENI. This CDR3 is 18 amino acids long. V lost 4 bases, J lost 0 bases, and 9 bases stayed unmatched. Written as DNA, the CDR3 is TGTGCCAGCTCACGGACAGGGGAATTCCCTCCAACTAATGAAAAACTGTTTTTT. Protein: CASSRTGEFPPTNEKLFF.

The sample holds a few counts of this clone. The chain combines TRBV21-1 with TRBJ2-7; TRBD1 reflects the table's D call only, with no check against the DNA. TRBV21-1 is tagged as a pseudogene. The CDR3 extends over 14 amino acids. This CDR3 reads CASSLAVCPYEQYF. The DNA of the CDR3 is TGTGCCAGCAGCCTGGCTGTCTGTCCCTACGAGCAGTACTTC.

This clone was seen more than once but under ten times. The chain couples TRBV7-3 to TRBJ2-6; TRBD2 might be the D (6 bases). Germline-derived CDR1 and CDR2 are SGHTA and FQGTGA. V was shortened by 3 bases and J by 2 bases, with 8 bases between the two germline ends. The CDR3 length is 15 residues. Written as DNA, the CDR3 is TGTGCCAGCAGCTTGGGGGGAGCTGGGGCCAACGTCCTGACTTTC. Translating gives CASSLGGAGANVLTF.

This chain connects TRBV27 to TRBJ2-2; the match to TRBD2 covers 8 bases. The J segment lost 3 bases and the V segment lost 3 bases, leaving 6 bases of the junction unmatched. Germline loops: CDR1 MNHEY, CDR2 SMNVEV (reference sequence). The CDR3 is 16 amino acids. For the CDR3, the DNA is TGTGCCAGCAGTTTTGCCGGGACTAGTGACACCGGGGAGCTGTTTTTT. Its protein is CASSFAGTSDTGELFF.

This clone was seen once. The rearrangement uses TRBV6-5 and TRBJ1-5; 10 bases align to TRBD1. CDR1 and CDR2 (germline): MNHEY, SVGAGI. The ends lost 8 bases at V and 7 bases at J; junction bases unmatched: 5. This CDR3 comprises 13 residues. CDR3 loop: CASGGQGDQPQHF. The CDR3 region has the DNA TGTGCCAGCGGAGGACAGGGGGACCAGCCCCAGCATTTT.

The chain links TRBV3-1 (or the pseudogene TRBV3-2) to TRBJ1-4; D uncertain. Germline lookup yields CDR1 LGHDT and CDR2 YNNKEL (reference sequence). Between the trimmed V and J ends, which lost 3 bases and 7 bases, there was a span of 15 bases. The CDR3 totals 15 residues. The CDR3 sequence is CASSQDPPGGEKLFF. In DNA, the CDR3 is TGTGCCAGCAGCCAGGATCCCCCGGGAGGTGAAAAACTGTTTTTT.

This chain links TRBV19 with TRBJ1-5; D possibly corresponds to TRBD1 (6 bases). The CDR3 spans 16 residues. V was pared by 4 bases and J by 3 bases, with 16 bases between. In germline, CDR1 is LNHDA, CDR2 SQIVND (reference sequence). The DNA of the CDR3 is TGTGCCAGTAGTAGAAGCCGGGACACACTCAATCAGCCCCAGCATTTT. Encoded protein: CASSRSRDTLNQPQHF.

The chain combines TRBV6-4 with TRBJ2-3; TRBD2 matches 14 bases. The CDR3 extends over 13 amino acids. The trim removed 8 bases at V and 8 bases at J, leaving 3 bases unmatched. Germline assignment: CDR1 MRHNA and CDR2 SNTAGT. The CDR3 sequence is CASATSGGATQYF. The DNA for the CDR3 is TGTGCCAGCGCGACTAGCGGGGGGGCTACGCAGTATTTT.

This clone occurred once. This chain joins TRBV25-1 and TRBJ1-5; D unresolved. CDR1 MGHDK and CDR2 SYGVNS come from the germline V gene. V was cut by 1 base and J by 3 bases, with 10 bases left in between. The CDR3 length is 15 residues. The CDR3 DNA reads TGTGCCAGCAGTGAATCGCGCGGACCCAATCAGCCCCAGCATTTT. Its translation: CASSESRGPNQPQHF.

This sequence joins TRBV5-1 and TRBJ2-3, with D uncertain. This CDR3 region has 14 residues. V lost 0 bases and J 0 bases, leaving 5 bases between the germline ends. Germline V gene data show CDR1 as SGHRS and CDR2 as YFSETQ. The CDR3 protein is CASSLEYSTDTQYF. The CDR3 coding sequence is TGCGCCAGCAGCTTGGAATATAGCACAGATACGCAGTATTTT.

This chain connects TRBV6-5 to TRBJ2-2; D remains unclear. The CDR3 runs 15 residues. CDR1 is MNHEY and CDR2 is SVGAGI in the germline V gene. V dropped 3 bases and J dropped 0 bases, with 8 bases sitting between them. The CDR3 is CASSYVQANTGELFF. The CDR3 nucleotides are TGTGCCAGCAGTTATGTGCAAGCGAACACCGGGGAGCTGTTTTTT.

The chain is built from TRBV6-2 or TRBV6-3 and TRBJ2-7; 10 positions agree with TRBD1. V was clipped by 5 bases and J by 3 bases; unmatched bases: 7. This CDR3 comprises 15 residues. Germline-derived CDR1 and CDR2 are MNHEY and SVGEGT. This CDR3 reads CASSGGTGVDYEQYF. The CDR3 DNA reads as TGTGCCAGCAGTGGAGGGACAGGGGTCGACTACGAGCAGTACTTC.

This chain links TRBV18 with TRBJ2-1; no firm D call. Germline V gene lookup returns CDR1 KGHSH and CDR2 LQKENI. The CDR3 has 17 amino acids. V was shortened by 3 bases and J by 0 bases, with 15 bases between the two germline ends. The CDR3 bases are TGTGCCAGCTCACCTTCCCTGGACCTGAGCTCCTACAATGAGCAGTTCTTC. Translating it yields CASSPSLDLSSYNEQFF.

This clone appeared once. The chain has TRBV19 and TRBJ2-7; D gene uncertain. The CDR3 extends over 14 amino acids. V dropped 3 bases and J dropped 5 bases, with 14 bases sitting between them. Germline V gives CDR1 LNHDA, CDR2 SQIVND (reference sequence). Here the CDR3 DNA reads TGTGCCAGTAGTATGACCCTAGGCGCGCACGAGCAGTACTTC. It is translated as CASSMTLGAHEQYF.